By its share, the clone carrying this T cell receptor (beta chain) is medium-sized. This record comes from a study of blood T cell repertoires in COVID-19. Per the germline V gene, CDR1 is LGHDT and CDR2 is YNNKEL (reference sequence). After removal of 7 bases from V and 7 bases from J, the junction contained 7 bases not matched to a gene. This CDR3 has 14 amino acids. In the authors' workflow: Estimation of nucleated cell counts was performed using reference gene primer amplification. TCRdb keeps only in-frame clones here, not all; method: immunoSEQ multiplex PCR. V and J calls and clone size are as listed in that table; D and trimming were resolved from the DNA. Altogether some 75,000 clones are present, about nine tenths being singletons, with the ten largest covering 6.9%.

The sample was peripheral blood. This clonotype originated in a human donor in a cohort sampled during active COVID-19. This chain joins TRBV3-1 (or the pseudogene TRBV3-2) and TRBJ1-6, with 7 bases that match TRBD1. The CDR3 is CASTPGQRNSPLHF. In DNA, the CDR3 is TGTGCCAGCACCCCGGGACAGAGGAATTCACCCCTCCACTTT.